The entry below gives a single T cell receptor beta chain sequence along with its context. Libraries were prepared by immunoSEQ multiplex PCR; TCRdb keeps only in-frame clonotypes and omits some of them. The sample shows 100,000 or so clones, 90% of them seen only once. The data were obtained in a study of OX40 agonist ivuxolimab in advanced cancers. Here the sequenced sample was CD4+ or CD8+ T cells sorted from blood, taken in a trial of the OX40 agonist ivuxolimab. The TCR was taken from an adult with an advanced solid tumor such as melanoma, head and neck, liver or kidney cancer.

Written as DNA, the CDR3 is TGTGCCAGCAGCCAGGATGCACAGGGTCATCTTCCCTACGAGCAGTACTTC. Its protein product is CASSQDAQGHLPYEQYF. The gene calls are TRBV4-2 and TRBJ2-5; D might be TRBD1 (6 bases). With the DNA end fitting TRBJ2-7 better, the J assignment may be wrong. The germline V gene encodes CDR1 LGHNA and CDR2 YNFKEQ. The CDR3 runs to 17 residues.